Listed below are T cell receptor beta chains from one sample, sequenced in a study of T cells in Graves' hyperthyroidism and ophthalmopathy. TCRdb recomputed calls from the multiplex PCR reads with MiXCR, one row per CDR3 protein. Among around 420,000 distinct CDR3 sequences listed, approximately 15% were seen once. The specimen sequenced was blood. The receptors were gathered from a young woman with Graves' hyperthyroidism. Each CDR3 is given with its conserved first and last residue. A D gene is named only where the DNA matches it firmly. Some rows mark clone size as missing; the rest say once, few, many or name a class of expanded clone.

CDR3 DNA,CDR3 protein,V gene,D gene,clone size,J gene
TGTGCCAGCAGCCAAGAAGTAGGACCCCTCCACTTT,CASSQEVGPLHF,TRBV3-1,-,-,TRBJ1-6
TGTGCCAGCAGGCAGGGGGGCCTAATGAACACTGAAGCTTTCTTT,CASRQGGLMNTEAFF,TRBV28,TRBD1,many,TRBJ1-1
TGTGCCAGCAGCCAGATGGACAGTAATAATTCACCCCTCCACTTT,CASSQMDSNNSPLHF,TRBV3-1,-,many,TRBJ1-6
TGTGCCATCAGTGAGTCAGACCGGGGCGGGGGCAATCAGCCCCAGCATTTT,CAISESDRGGGNQPQHF,TRBV10-3,-,many,TRBJ1-5
TGTGCCAGCAGTGATCCTGATGAGCAGTTCTTC,CASSDPDEQFF,TRBV2,-,many,TRBJ2-1
TGTGCCAGCTCACCAGGGGGCGCGGTAGATACGCAGTATTTT,CASSPGGAVDTQYF,TRBV18,-,many,TRBJ2-3
TGTGCCAGCACGCTCTGGACAGGGTCAAACTATGGCTACACCTTC,CASTLWTGSNYGYTF,TRBV7-6,TRBD1,many,TRBJ1-2
TGCAGTGCTACAACAGGGGGCGGCAATTCACCCCTCCACTTT,CSATTGGGNSPLHF,TRBV20-1,TRBD1,few,TRBJ1-6
TGTGCCAGCAGAAGTGGGACTCTATACAATGAGCAGTTCTTC,CASRSGTLYNEQFF,TRBV28,-,many,TRBJ2-1
TGTGCCAGCAGTTACTCGAGACTTGCGACCTCCTACGAGCAGTACTTC,CASSYSRLATSYEQYF,TRBV6-2/TRBV6-3,-,-,TRBJ2-7
TGTGCCAGCAGCGTAGGTGGGCATAGCTCCTACGAGCAGTACTTC,CASSVGGHSSYEQYF,TRBV9,-,many,TRBJ2-7
TGTGCCAGCAGTCGGCGGGGCAATCAGCCCCAGCATTTT,CASSRRGNQPQHF,TRBV6-2/TRBV6-3,-,many,TRBJ1-5
TGTGCCAGCAGCGGCGGACAGGGTTTGGTCACTGAAGCTTTCTTT,CASSGGQGLVTEAFF,TRBV9,TRBD1,-,TRBJ1-1
TGCGCCAGCAGCCAAGAATCGCGCGGGAGGTTCGCCGGGGAGCTGTTTTTT,CASSQESRGRFAGELFF,TRBV4-3,TRBD2,-,TRBJ2-2
TGTGCCAGCAGTGAAAAGGTCATCTACGAGCAGTACTTC,CASSEKVIYEQYF,TRBV6-4,-,-,TRBJ2-7
TGTGCCAGCAGCTTAGAACGTGCCGGGACCTTGGGGTATGGCTACACCTTC,CASSLERAGTLGYGYTF,TRBV7-8,-,few,TRBJ1-2
TGTGCCAGCTCACCCAACGGATTCAATGAGCAGTTCTTC,CASSPNGFNEQFF,TRBV18,-,few,TRBJ2-1
TGTGCCAGCAGTCTAGCGGTCGCAGATACGCAGTATTTT,CASSLAVADTQYF,TRBV3-1,TRBD2,-,TRBJ2-3
TGTGCCAGCAGCTTGGCCATTTCCAACTCTGGAAACACCATATATTTT,CASSLAISNSGNTIYF,TRBV5-5,-,many,TRBJ1-3
TGCAGCGTTGGAGGCTTCCCTGGCGCACCCCTCCACTTT,CSVGGFPGAPLHF,TRBV29-1,-,many,TRBJ1-6
TGTGCCAGCTCAGGGGGCACTGGGGCCAACGTCCTGACTTTC,CASSGGTGANVLTF,TRBV28,TRBD1,-,TRBJ2-6
TGTGCCAGTAGTCTCCGACGGGGAGACGAGCAGTACTTC,CASSLRRGDEQYF,TRBV19,-,-,TRBJ2-7
TGTGCCAGCAGTGAAGCCGAACGTGGACTAGCGGGAGGTTCCTACAATGAGCAGTTCTTC,CASSEAERGLAGGSYNEQFF,TRBV6-1,TRBD2,few,TRBJ2-1
TGTGCCTGGAGTCAGACTAGCGGGAGGGTAGGGGAGCAGTTCTTC,CAWSQTSGRVGEQFF,TRBV30,TRBD2,few,TRBJ2-1
TGTGCTAGTGGTTTGAATGAGCAGTACTTC,CASGLNEQYF,TRBV12-5,-,few,TRBJ2-7
TGTGCCAGCAGTTTGGACCTCAGCTCCTATAATTCACCCCTCCACTTT,CASSLDLSSYNSPLHF,TRBV27,-,few,TRBJ1-6
TGTGCCAGCAGCTTAGGACAGGGGAGCGAGTTCTTC,CASSLGQGSEFF,TRBV7-9,TRBD1,-,TRBJ2-1
TGCAGTGGTGGTAGCGGGACGGCTGGAGAGACCCAGTACTTC,CSGGSGTAGETQYF,TRBV20-1,TRBD2,many,TRBJ2-5
TGCAGCGTCGGACAGGGCTCTGGGGCCAACGTCCTGACTTTC,CSVGQGSGANVLTF,TRBV29-1,TRBD1,few,TRBJ2-6
TGTGCCAGCAGCGTTGACAGGGTTTCTGGGGCCAACGTCCTGACTTTC,CASSVDRVSGANVLTF,TRBV9,TRBD1,few,TRBJ2-6
TGCGCCAGCAGCTCTCCGGGACGCCTTAATGAAAAACTGTTTTTT,CASSSPGRLNEKLFF,TRBV4-1,-,few,TRBJ1-4
TGTGCCAGCAGCATGGGGTCCGGGGATCTTCAGTACTTC,CASSMGSGDLQYF,TRBV7-6,-,few,TRBJ2-4
TGTGCCAGCAGGCGGGGCAGCTCTGAAGCTTTCTTT,CASRRGSSEAFF,TRBV12-3/TRBV12-4,-,many,TRBJ1-1
TGTGCCAGCTCATCGAATCAGAAACGCTCTGGAAACACCATATATTTT,CASSSNQKRSGNTIYF,TRBV18,-,many,TRBJ1-3
TGTGCCAGTGCCGTAAGGGGCGGGCATCAGCCCCAGCATTTT,CASAVRGGHQPQHF,TRBV19,-,few,TRBJ1-5
TGTGCCAGCAGCCCCGGACCAATTAAACCCAGCACAGATACGCAGTATTTT,CASSPGPIKPSTDTQYF,TRBV28,-,many,TRBJ2-3
TGTGCCAGCAGGAAACTAGCGGGACTACCCTCTGAAACCTACGAGCAGTACTTC,CASRKLAGLPSETYEQYF,TRBV28,TRBD2,few,TRBJ2-7
TGTGCCACCAGCAGAGATCTAACAGTTAGTACCTTC,CATSRDLTVSTF,TRBV15,-,few,TRBJ1-2
TGCGCCAGCAGCTACCAAGACAGAACTAACTATGGCTACACCTTC,CASSYQDRTNYGYTF,TRBV5-1,-,many,TRBJ1-2
TGTGCCAGCAGCTTAGTGGCTAGCGGGGGGTACAATGAGCAGTTCTTC,CASSLVASGGYNEQFF,TRBV7-9,TRBD2,many,TRBJ2-1
TGTGCCAGCAGTTTATGGAGGCCGGTCCGTAACTATGGCTACACCTTC,CASSLWRPVRNYGYTF,TRBV28,-,many,TRBJ1-2
TGCAGTGCTACGGGCCTAAGGTCGGAGACCCAGTACTTC,CSATGLRSETQYF,TRBV20-1,-,many,TRBJ2-5
TGTGCCAGCAGCTCGGAGAGCGCTGGGAACACTGAAGCTTTCTTT,CASSSESAGNTEAFF,TRBV11-2,-,many,TRBJ1-1
TGTGCCATCAAGGGCAAACAACAGCCTGAAGCTTTCTTT,CAIKGKQQPEAFF,TRBV10-3,-,-,TRBJ1-1
TGTGCCAGCAGGCTAGAACATTATAGCAATCAGCCCCAGCATTTT,CASRLEHYSNQPQHF,TRBV28,-,many,TRBJ1-5
TGTGCCAGCACCACGGGGGGACTAGCGGGAGGGCCGGGGGAGACCCAGTACTTC,CASTTGGLAGGPGETQYF,TRBV28,TRBD2,many,TRBJ2-5
TGTGCCAGCAGCTGGCCAGATGTTGAGACCCAGTACTTC,CASSWPDVETQYF,TRBV11-2,-,-,TRBJ2-5
TGTGCCAGCAGTGCGGTAGGGCAGCGGGGGGGAACTAATGAAAAACTGTTTTTT,CASSAVGQRGGTNEKLFF,TRBV6-1,-,-,TRBJ1-4
TGTGCCAGCAGTGACGATCCGGGCGGATCCGATGGCTACACCTTC,CASSDDPGGSDGYTF,TRBV6-4,-,many,TRBJ1-2
TGTGCCAGCAGTTACTCGACCGCTAGCGGGAGCACAGATACGCAGTATTTT,CASSYSTASGSTDTQYF,TRBV6-2/TRBV6-3,TRBD2,-,TRBJ2-3
TGTGCCAGCAGCCTCGCGGCTAGCGGGTCCTACGAGCAGTACTTC,CASSLAASGSYEQYF,TRBV27,TRBD2,many,TRBJ2-7
TGTGCCAGCAGCTTAAGGCCTATGGCGGGGAGAGGTCGGTCCAACTACAATGAGCAGTTCTTC,CASSLRPMAGRGRSNYNEQFF,TRBV7-9,-,many,TRBJ2-1
TGCAGTGCTCTAAACGGAGGGGGAGAAGAGACCCAGTACTTC,CSALNGGGEETQYF,TRBV20-1,-,-,TRBJ2-5
TGTGCCAGCAGTCCTCTGAGGAGTCAGCCCCAGCATTTT,CASSPLRSQPQHF,TRBV27,-,few,TRBJ1-5
TGTGCCAGCAGGAAAGGGGGGCGTACCAATCAGCCCCAGCATTTT,CASRKGGRTNQPQHF,TRBV28,-,many,TRBJ1-5
TGTGCCTGGAGTGTACCGAAATCCTACGAGCAGTACTTC,CAWSVPKSYEQYF,TRBV30,-,many,TRBJ2-7
TGTGCCAGCCGTCGGGAGGCTGGCGGGAGTTTCGAGCAGTACTTC,CASRREAGGSFEQYF,TRBV28,TRBD2,many,TRBJ2-7
TGCGCCAGCAGCTTGGCGGGGGGACAGGGAGGTGGCATTGAGCAGTTCTTC,CASSLAGGQGGGIEQFF,TRBV5-1,TRBD1,many,TRBJ2-1